These T cell receptor beta chains were read from a single sample in a study of cytomegalovirus exposure and HLA in healthy donors. Libraries were prepared by immunoSEQ multiplex PCR; TCRdb keeps only in-frame clonotypes and omits some of them. The sample has 110,000 to 150,000 clones, less than 95% seen once. Source material: PBMCs. The receptors here all came from a man between 18 and 29 years old in good health and CMV-seropositive. Each CDR3 is given with its conserved first and last residue.

cdr3_aa j_call v_call
CASSSQPRDTQYF TRBJ2-3 TRBV5-1
CASSLTLAGGQETQYF TRBJ2-5 TRBV7-3
CASSTRQGDAEAFF TRBJ1-1 TRBV18
CASSLSRGTEAFF TRBJ1-1 TRBV5-1
CASSWTSDRVSNEQFF TRBJ2-1 TRBV5-6
CASTWGLQNEQFF TRBJ2-1 TRBV6-6
CASSLVNRELNEQYF TRBJ2-7 TRBV7-9
CASRGGVLNTEAFF TRBJ1-1 TRBV2
CSVDSIYNEQFF TRBJ2-1 TRBV29-1
CASSLSQRTGDTEAFF TRBJ1-1 TRBV27
CASSAPGAGVKTGELFF TRBJ2-2 TRBV28
CASSPTTNYEQFF TRBJ2-1 TRBV9
CAISTQRGGYTF TRBJ1-2 TRBV10-3
CASSLEGTSGNTIYF TRBJ1-3 TRBV7-2
CASSPGQQETQYF TRBJ2-5 TRBV18
CASSLAFGRDYEQYF TRBJ2-7 TRBV19
CASSGILQGNTEAFF TRBJ1-1 TRBV18
CASSPYGTNPYNEQFF TRBJ2-1 TRBV13
CASSSSSGTYNEQFF TRBJ2-1 TRBV5-4
CASRGLAVHNEQFF TRBJ2-1 TRBV27
CASSERASGSTDTQYF TRBJ2-3 TRBV2
CASSFWRDQETQYF TRBJ2-5 TRBV7-2
CASSEGWAGDLSYEQYF TRBJ2-7 TRBV11-2
CASSFPGGGRFYGYTF TRBJ1-2 TRBV7-9
CASRLNLTPLEGGETQYF TRBJ2-5 TRBV7-9
CASSYLITTGELFF TRBJ2-2 TRBV14
CARREDTTGELFF TRBJ2-2 TRBV15
CAWSERGLGNSGYTF TRBJ1-2 TRBV30
CATLAGEPYEQYF TRBJ2-7 TRBV10-3
CASSAGQYQPQHF TRBJ1-5 TRBV2
CASSDRDRGFLNTEAFF TRBJ1-1 TRBV28
CASRLGGAGEQYF TRBJ2-7 TRBV27
CASSVGDMSMEGYTF TRBJ1-2 TRBV9
CASSLRWTEQYF TRBJ2-7 TRBV5-6
CATSRAPGGYNEQFF TRBJ2-1 TRBV15
CASSLWRAWETQYF TRBJ2-5 TRBV5-6
CASSQLRDTLGELFF TRBJ2-2 TRBV7-9
CASSPPRQGWAFF TRBJ1-1 TRBV28
CASSPGQGFYEQYF TRBJ2-7 TRBV5-5
CASSLRQVLYEQYF TRBJ2-7 TRBV28
CASSLADRDTQYF TRBJ2-3 TRBV7-9
CASSRDSYNEQFF TRBJ2-1 TRBV19
CASSLARSATNEKLFF TRBJ1-4 TRBV27
CASGAGPFYEQYF TRBJ2-7 TRBV27
CASSLAAVTTYEQYF TRBJ2-7 TRBV7-9
CASKSGRDQETQYF TRBJ2-5 TRBV6-5
CASTPLVLASNEQFF TRBJ2-1 TRBV5-6
CASSLGRGSYEQYF TRBJ2-7 TRBV27
CASSTWEITRYGYTF TRBJ1-2 TRBV6-6
CATSSTGEEGEKLFF TRBJ1-4 TRBV15
CASSEVEGTEAFF TRBJ1-1 TRBV2
CASSWTSGSPGETQYF TRBJ2-5 TRBV28
CASSQVGLAEAEQYF TRBJ2-7 TRBV28
CASSESRSGSYEQYF TRBJ2-7 TRBV2
CASSPPGEPQHF TRBJ1-5 TRBV28